The sequence of this T cell receptor beta chain was determined in a study of siplizumab effects on memory and regulatory T cells. Study observations and caveats: Poor capture below about 10^-5 frequency left most alloreactive clones unmapped to unstimulated subsets. Proliferating siplizumab-cultured Tregs lacked confirmed suppressive function.

Every sample had 95,000 to 100,000 of its TCR templates assayed. Data came from immunoSEQ multiplex PCR; TCRdb stores just in-frame clones and leaves some out. The sample records about 110,000 clones, roughly 90% being singletons. The CDR3 is made up of 15 amino acids. The J segment lost 7 bases and the V segment lost 0 bases, leaving 3 bases of the junction unmatched. The germline gives CDR1 SGHDN, CDR2 FVKESK. Regarding this clone: Its antigen is still unknown.

Sequenced input: CD4+ T cells sorted from blood. This chain connects TRBV14 to TRBJ1-6; 7 nucleotides match TRBD1. The receptor was isolated from a human donor in good health. CDR3 bases: TGTGCCAGCAGCCAAGAGCAGGGGGGAAATTCACCCCTCCACTTT. This codes for CASSQEQGGNSPLHF.